This T cell receptor (beta chain) was sequenced for a study of beta chain features in type 1 diabetes. As for the study in general: Nearly 110,000,000 sorted cells were examined across all samples.

Findings and limits, study-wide: Insertion counts at VDJ junctions were lower in type 1 diabetes patients, who also showed more deletions there. Within each of all four CD4+ subsets, Type 1 diabetes patients had TCRB CDR3s that were moderately but significantly shorter.

Sequenced material consisted of expressed TCRB transcripts (all of the isolated RNA was reverse transcribed). Clones were sequenced by immunoSEQ multiplex PCR, and TCRdb holds only the in-frame ones, with some missing. The repertoire includes over 650,000 clones, more than 13% of them detected once, and approximately 0.043% sits in the top ten. CDR3 length equals 13 residues. Trimming took off 4 bases at V and 9 bases at J, with 16 bases between the two ends. Per the germline V gene, CDR1 is SGHRS and CDR2 is YFSETQ. One heparinised blood draw, averaging roughly 120 mL, came from each donor. A CD45RO/CCR7/CD25/CD127/CD95/CD27 panel sorted naive, central memory, regulatory and stem cell-like memory CD4+ cells. As regards this clone: The target antigen is unknown.

This sequence joins TRBV5-1 and TRBJ1-2; no clear D gene. The sample consisted of naive CD4+ T cells from blood. The sequence derives from a man between 18 and 35 years old with type 1 diabetes. Here the CDR3 reads CASSTDGNGRYTF. DNA for the CDR3: TGCGCCAGCAGCACGGACGGGAACGGACGCTACACCTTC.